This T cell receptor beta chain was documented in a study of T cell changes during pregnancy in multiple sclerosis. Repertoires were generated with immunoSEQ multiplex PCR, while TCRdb's copy carries only in-frame clones and drops some. Of 35,000 to 45,000 clones in the sample, around 90% were seen once. The CDR3 totals 15 residues. The germline V and J ends were trimmed by 4 bases and 8 bases, with 21 bases remaining between them. Per germline, CDR1 SGHNT and CDR2 YYREEE (reference sequence). The sample in question was CD4+ T cells from peripheral blood mononuclear cells, obtained after pregnancy. This sequence joins TRBV5-4 and TRBJ1-2; no reliable D call. The source of this sequence is a female donor in good health, enrolled as a control in a pregnancy study. CDR3 region: CASSPARQARGGYTF. CDR3 DNA: TGTGCCAGCAGCCCGGCCCGCCAGGCTCGTGGGGGCTACACCTTC.